A selection of T cell receptor beta chains follows, all from one sample in a study of T-cell memory formation after mild COVID-19. From the 5' RACE reads, TCRdb called clonotypes with MiXCR, one entry per CDR3 protein. In the table there are 49,000 or so distinct CDR3 sequences, about 7% of which are singletons. Source material: PBMCs or a T cell subset sorted from them (not recorded which). The receptors derive from a man aged 18 to 30 who had mild COVID-19 (a few samples of this study predate the infection). Cell type and time point are not known. The CDR3 runs from the conserved cysteine through the conserved F or W. The D gene is left open where the match is weak. Some rows have no size entry. The others give once, few or many, or a class for an expanded clone.

. | . | TRBJ2-3 | TRBV12-3/TRBV12-4 | TGTGCCAGCAGTTTTCGAGGGGGAGCAGATACGCAGTATTTT | CASSFRGGADTQYF
. | many | TRBJ2-3 | TRBV5-8 | TGTGCCAGCAGCTTGGACCAAGATACGCAGTATTTT | CASSLDQDTQYF
TRBD1 | . | TRBJ1-2 | TRBV12-3/TRBV12-4 | TGTGCCAGCAGACGGACAGGGGAATACGGCTACACCTTC | CASRRTGEYGYTF
. | many | TRBJ2-3 | TRBV12-3/TRBV12-4 | TGTGCCAGCAGCAGGACGGTCCGGGAAGATACGCAGTATTTT | CASSRTVREDTQYF
. | . | TRBJ1-2 | TRBV24-1 | TGTGCCACCAGTGGTCATCTGCAGGATTATGGCTACACCTTC | CATSGHLQDYGYTF
. | . | TRBJ1-2 | TRBV7-9 | TGTGCCAGCAGCCTCGTCGAAGGGTATGGCTACACCTTC | CASSLVEGYGYTF
. | . | TRBJ1-1 | TRBV10-3 | TGTGCCATCAGTGAACAGAACACTGAAGCTTTCTTT | CAISEQNTEAFF
. | few | TRBJ2-5 | TRBV4-1 | TGCGCCAGCAGCCAAGGACTATTGGGAGAGACCCAGTACTTC | CASSQGLLGETQYF
. | few | TRBJ2-3 | TRBV5-1 | TGCGCCAGCAGCTTGGAGGGCCATACCCCTGGGGATACGCAGTATTTT | CASSLEGHTPGDTQYF
. | few | TRBJ1-3 | TRBV5-4 | TGTGCCAGCAGCTTGGCCAAGGCAGGGAGCTCTGGAAACACCATATATTTT | CASSLAKAGSSGNTIYF
. | . | TRBJ1-5 | TRBV6-2/TRBV6-3 | TGTGCCAGACATGACAGGACTAGCAATCAGCCCCAGCATTTT | CARHDRTSNQPQHF
TRBD2 | . | TRBJ2-5 | TRBV12-3/TRBV12-4 | TGTGCCAGCAGCACGACTAGCGGGGGCAAAAAAGAGACCCAGTACTTC | CASSTTSGGKKETQYF
TRBD1 | few | TRBJ2-4 | TRBV5-1 | TGCGCCAGCAGCTTGGGCAGGGGGACATCCCAGGACATTCAGTACTTC | CASSLGRGTSQDIQYF
. | . | TRBJ2-5 | TRBV7-2 | TGTGCCAGCAGCTCCGGTGTCCCCTACGAGACCCAGTACTTC | CASSSGVPYETQYF
. | . | TRBJ2-4 | TRBV5-1 | TGCGCCAGCAGCTCCATGGGGGCCGTAAACATTCAGTACTTC | CASSSMGAVNIQYF
TRBD1 | . | TRBJ2-7 | TRBV5-5 | TGTGCCAGCAGCAGGACCACAGGGGGCGAGCAGTACTTC | CASSRTTGGEQYF
. | few | TRBJ2-2 | TRBV10-3 | TGTGCCATCAGTGACCGGGACACAAAGAACACCGGGGAGCTGTTTTTT | CAISDRDTKNTGELFF
. | . | TRBJ2-1 | TRBV6-5 | TGTGCCAGCACCTTGGAGGGGGCAGGGGGTGGGAATGAGCAGTTCTTC | CASTLEGAGGGNEQFF
TRBD2 | few | TRBJ2-4 | TRBV20-1 | TGCAGTGCTCAACCTCGAGCGGGGGGGATCGGGGCCAAAAACATTCAGTACTTC | CSAQPRAGGIGAKNIQYF
TRBD1 | . | TRBJ1-2 | TRBV24-1 | TGTGCCACCAGTGACCCCACAGGGGCTCGGGGCTACACCTTC | CATSDPTGARGYTF
TRBD2 | . | TRBJ2-5 | TRBV7-2 | TGTGCCAGCAGCTTAGCGGGGGGGTACCAAGAGACCCAGTACTTC | CASSLAGGYQETQYF
. | few | TRBJ1-5 | TRBV4-2 | TGTGCCAGCAGCCAAGGGGTGACTGTCGGGCCCCAGCATTTT | CASSQGVTVGPQHF
TRBD2 | few | TRBJ2-7 | TRBV7-2 | TGTGCCAGCAGCTACAAAGGACTAGCGGGGCATGAGCAGTACTTC | CASSYKGLAGHEQYF
TRBD2 | many | TRBJ2-1 | TRBV30 | TGTGCCTGGGGGGACAGAGGGACTAGCGGCTACAATGAGCAGTTCTTC | CAWGDRGTSGYNEQFF
. | . | TRBJ1-2 | TRBV12-3/TRBV12-4 | TGTGCCAGCAGTCCCGCTGGGGGCTATGGCTACACCTTC | CASSPAGGYGYTF
TRBD1 | few | TRBJ1-5 | TRBV10-3 | TGTGCCATCAAAGGGACAGGCAATCAGCCCCAGCATTTT | CAIKGTGNQPQHF
. | few | TRBJ2-5 | TRBV12-3/TRBV12-4 | TGTGCCAGCACGCAGTATCAGGAGACCCAGTACTTC | CASTQYQETQYF
. | few | TRBJ2-5 | TRBV6-5 | TGTGCCAGCAGTTACTTTCCTCCCAGGGGTGAGACCCAGTACTTC | CASSYFPPRGETQYF
. | many | TRBJ2-5 | TRBV20-1 | TGCAGTCCGGACGGGAAAGAGACCCAGTACTTC | CSPDGKETQYF
TRBD1 | . | TRBJ1-4 | TRBV7-2 | TGTGCCAGCAGCTCTCCGGGACAGGGGGCGCGAGAAAAACTGTTTTTT | CASSSPGQGAREKLFF
. | many | TRBJ1-5 | TRBV5-1 | TGCGCCAGCAGCTTGGCCGGGCAGGAAAATCAGCCCCAGCATTTT | CASSLAGQENQPQHF